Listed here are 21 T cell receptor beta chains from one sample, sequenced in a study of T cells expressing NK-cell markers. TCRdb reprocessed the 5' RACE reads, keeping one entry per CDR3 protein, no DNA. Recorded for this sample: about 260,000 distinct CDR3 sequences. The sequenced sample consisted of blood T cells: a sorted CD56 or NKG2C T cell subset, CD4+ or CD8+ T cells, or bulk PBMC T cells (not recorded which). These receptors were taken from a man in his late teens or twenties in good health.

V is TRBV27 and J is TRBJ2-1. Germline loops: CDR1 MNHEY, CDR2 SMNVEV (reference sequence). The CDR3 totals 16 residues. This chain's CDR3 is CASSLSRESSYNEQFF.

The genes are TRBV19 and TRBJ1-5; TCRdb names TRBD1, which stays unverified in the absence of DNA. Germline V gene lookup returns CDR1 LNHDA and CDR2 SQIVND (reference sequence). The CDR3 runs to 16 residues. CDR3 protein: CASGRGELRSNQPQHF. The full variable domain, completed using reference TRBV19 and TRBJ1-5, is DGGITQSPKYLFRKEGQNVTLSCEQNLNHDAMYWYRQDPGQGLRLIYYSQIVNDFQKGDIAEGYSVSREKKESFPLTVTSAQKNPTAFYLCASGRGELRSNQPQHFGDGTRLSIL.

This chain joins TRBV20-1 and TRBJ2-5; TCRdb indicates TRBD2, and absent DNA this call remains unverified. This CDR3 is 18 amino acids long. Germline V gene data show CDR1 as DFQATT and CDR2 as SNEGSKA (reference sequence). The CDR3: CSARDDGLAGLYQETQYF.

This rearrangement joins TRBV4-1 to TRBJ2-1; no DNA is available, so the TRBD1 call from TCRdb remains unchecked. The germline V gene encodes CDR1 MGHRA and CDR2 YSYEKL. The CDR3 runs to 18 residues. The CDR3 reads CASSTVTGTVRSYNEQFF.

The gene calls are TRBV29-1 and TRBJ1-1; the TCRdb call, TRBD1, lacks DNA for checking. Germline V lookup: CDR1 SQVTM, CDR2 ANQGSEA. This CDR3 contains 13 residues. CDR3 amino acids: CSVERGRNTEAFF. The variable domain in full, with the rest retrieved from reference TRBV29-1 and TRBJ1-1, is SAVISQKPSRDICQRGTSLTIQCQVDSQVTMMFWYRQQPGQSLTLIATANQGSEATYESGFVIDKFPISRPNLTFSTLTVSNMSPEDSSIYLCSVERGRNTEAFFGQGTRLTVV.

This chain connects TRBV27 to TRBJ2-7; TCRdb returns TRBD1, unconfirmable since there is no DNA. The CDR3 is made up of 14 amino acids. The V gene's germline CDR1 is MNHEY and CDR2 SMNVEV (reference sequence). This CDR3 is CASSYVPGAYEQYF.

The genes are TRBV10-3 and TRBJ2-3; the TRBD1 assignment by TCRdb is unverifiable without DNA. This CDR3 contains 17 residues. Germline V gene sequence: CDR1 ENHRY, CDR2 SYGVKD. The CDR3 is CAISPLRQGGDTDTQYF.

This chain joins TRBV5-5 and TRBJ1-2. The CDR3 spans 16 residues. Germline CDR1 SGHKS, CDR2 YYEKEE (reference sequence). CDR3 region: CASSWGGREIGYGYTF.

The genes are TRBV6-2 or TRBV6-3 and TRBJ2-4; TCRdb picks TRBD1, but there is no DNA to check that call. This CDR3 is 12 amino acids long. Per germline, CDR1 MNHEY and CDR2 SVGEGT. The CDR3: CASSGVPDIQYF.

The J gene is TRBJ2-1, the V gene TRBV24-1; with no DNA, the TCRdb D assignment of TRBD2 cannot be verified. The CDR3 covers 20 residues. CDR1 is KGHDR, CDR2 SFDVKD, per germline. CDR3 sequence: CATNPRPGQGTSGSMDEQFF.

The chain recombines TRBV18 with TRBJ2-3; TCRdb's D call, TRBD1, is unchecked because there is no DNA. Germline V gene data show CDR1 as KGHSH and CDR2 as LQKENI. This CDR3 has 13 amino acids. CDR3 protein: CASSGGSTDTQYF.

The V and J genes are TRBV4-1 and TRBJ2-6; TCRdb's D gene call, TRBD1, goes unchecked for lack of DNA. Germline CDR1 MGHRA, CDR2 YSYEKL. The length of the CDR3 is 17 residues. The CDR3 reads CASSQDLRRGGANVLTF.

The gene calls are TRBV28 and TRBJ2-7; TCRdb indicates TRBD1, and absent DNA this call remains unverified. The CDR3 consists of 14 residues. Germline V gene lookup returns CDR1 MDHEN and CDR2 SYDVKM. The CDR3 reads CASRAGTPSTEQYF.

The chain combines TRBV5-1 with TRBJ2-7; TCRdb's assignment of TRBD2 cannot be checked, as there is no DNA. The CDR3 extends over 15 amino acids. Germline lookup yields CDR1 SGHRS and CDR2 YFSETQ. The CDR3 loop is CASSLGPAAAYEQYF.

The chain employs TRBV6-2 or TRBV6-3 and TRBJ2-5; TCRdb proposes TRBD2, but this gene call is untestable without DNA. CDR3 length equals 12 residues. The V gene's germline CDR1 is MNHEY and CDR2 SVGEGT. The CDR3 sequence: CASSYAGTAEYF.

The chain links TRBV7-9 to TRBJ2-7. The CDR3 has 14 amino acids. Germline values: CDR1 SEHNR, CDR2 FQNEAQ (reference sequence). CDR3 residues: CASSFDWARGEQYF.

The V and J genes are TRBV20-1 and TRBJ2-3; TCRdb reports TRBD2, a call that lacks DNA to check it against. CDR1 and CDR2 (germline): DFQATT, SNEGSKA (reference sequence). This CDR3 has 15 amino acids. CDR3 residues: CSADLGLAGPDTQYF.

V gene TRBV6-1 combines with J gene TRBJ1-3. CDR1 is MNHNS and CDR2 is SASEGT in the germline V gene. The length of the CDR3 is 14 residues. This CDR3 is CASRPGLLGNTIYF.

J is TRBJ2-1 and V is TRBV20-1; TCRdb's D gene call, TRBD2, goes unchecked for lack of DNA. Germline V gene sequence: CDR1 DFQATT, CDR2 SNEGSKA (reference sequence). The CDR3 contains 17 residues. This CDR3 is CSASYFGGERSYNEQFF.

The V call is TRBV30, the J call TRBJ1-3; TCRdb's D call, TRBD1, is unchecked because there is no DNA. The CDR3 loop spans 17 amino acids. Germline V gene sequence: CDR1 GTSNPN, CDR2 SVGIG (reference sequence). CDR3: CAWSVDRGPGSGNTIYF.

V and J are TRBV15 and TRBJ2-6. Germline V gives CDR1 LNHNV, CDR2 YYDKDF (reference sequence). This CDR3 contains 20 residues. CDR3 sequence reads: CATSSVSLMTARSGANVLTF.